The rows below give T cell receptor beta chains drawn from one sample of a study of graft-versus-host responses after intestinal transplantation. This table comes from immunoSEQ multiplex PCR, and its TCRdb copy is limited to in-frame clones, with some not included. The profile shows under 95,000 clones, 88% of them singletons. Their target antigens are unknown. Source: unstimulated CD4+ T cells sorted from spleen or lymph node cells, taken before transplant. These receptors all come from a human donor who was the organ donor for an intestinal transplant. Both conserved end residues are part of each CDR3. The order of the fields is D gene, J gene, V gene, clone size, CDR3 protein. A D gene is named only where the DNA matches it firmly. Size is stated for part of the rows, as once, few or many counts, or as a class when the clone is expanded.

D: .
J: TRBJ2-2
V: TRBV4-1
size: .
CDR3: CASSHFPGLSNTGELFF

D: TRBD1
J: TRBJ2-5
V: TRBV10-3
size: .
CDR3: CATWTGGQGQYF

D: TRBD2
J: TRBJ2-7
V: TRBV28
size: .
CDR3: CASTSGGTSPYEQYF

D: .
J: TRBJ2-5
V: TRBV5-1
size: .
CDR3: CATSKTGETQYF

D: TRBD2
J: TRBJ2-7
V: TRBV5-4
size: .
CDR3: CASSWKLAGADEQYF

D: .
J: TRBJ2-7
V: TRBV7-9
size: .
CDR3: CASSPLNRGLLYEQYF

D: TRBD2
J: TRBJ2-7
V: TRBV29-1
size: .
CDR3: CSVVEVSSGSLAYEQYF

D: .
J: TRBJ2-2
V: TRBV9
size: .
CDR3: CASSPLVGNTGELFF

D: .
J: TRBJ2-7
V: TRBV28
size: .
CDR3: CASSLTGNEQYF

D: .
J: TRBJ1-6
V: TRBV27
size: .
CDR3: CASRYNPPQGRNSPLHF

D: TRBD1
J: TRBJ2-3
V: TRBV5-4
size: .
CDR3: CASSSAGQATDTQYF

D: .
J: TRBJ1-5
V: TRBV6-6
size: few
CDR3: CASSYLYQPQHF

D: .
J: TRBJ1-3
V: TRBV5-1
size: .
CDR3: CASSLGSAGNTIYF

D: .
J: TRBJ1-1
V: TRBV2
size: .
CDR3: CASSGGAEAFF

D: .
J: TRBJ1-5
V: TRBV7-2
size: .
CDR3: CASSLAPRRTQHF

D: TRBD1
J: TRBJ2-1
V: TRBV5-6
size: .
CDR3: CASSPTDRGPYNEQFF

D: .
J: TRBJ2-2
V: TRBV29-1
size: .
CDR3: CSVTGSNTGELFF

D: .
J: TRBJ2-2
V: TRBV7-9
size: .
CDR3: CASSPPDRRINTGELFF

D: .
J: TRBJ2-7
V: TRBV4-3
size: few
CDR3: CASSQVLFYEQYF

D: .
J: TRBJ1-1
V: TRBV30
size: .
CDR3: CAWSRRRNTEAFF

D: TRBD2
J: TRBJ2-3
V: TRBV5-4
size: .
CDR3: CASSRKAGGPTDTQYF

D: TRBD2
J: TRBJ2-5
V: TRBV11-2
size: once
CDR3: CASSSTASTSGWQETQYF